This record covers a single T cell receptor beta chain. Its antigen remains unidentified. The data are from a study of cytomegalovirus exposure and HLA in healthy donors. Study-level findings and limits: It was assumed in the presence/absence analyses that sequencing depth was roughly uniform across donors.

This CDR3 spans 14 amino acids. V lost 0 bases and J lost 6, with 10 bases in between. Germline CDR1 and CDR2: SGHRS and YFSETQ. PCR employed 60 Vbeta and 13 Jbeta primers. TCRdb's table, derived via immunoSEQ multiplex PCR, lists solely in-frame clones and lacks some. The data show more than 110,000 clones, with roughly 80% seen just once and 3.5% to 5% held by the top ten. This TCR was sampled from a man aged 35-49 years in good health and CMV-seropositive. Specimen: PBMCs. This chain connects TRBV5-1 to TRBJ2-4; D might be TRBD1 (5 bases). Written as DNA, the CDR3 is TGCGCCAGCAGCTTGGAGGGGTCTGGAAACATTCAGTACTTC. Translation gives CASSLEGSGNIQYF.